The entry below describes one T cell receptor beta chain. The data belong to a study of technical replicates of blood from a handful of donors. TCRdb's table, derived via immunoSEQ multiplex PCR, lists solely in-frame clones and lacks some. The table records tens of thousands of clones, 93% of them present only once. Trimming at V came to 10 bases and at J to 7 bases, leaving 4 bases not matched to a gene. This CDR3 is built from 13 residues. CDR1 is SNHLY and CDR2 is FYNNEI in the germline V gene. Material for sequencing was T cells isolated from PBMCs. The chain is built from TRBV2 and TRBJ2-2, with TRBD2 matching 12 bases. This receptor was obtained from a human donor in good health. CDR3 coding DNA: TGTGCCACGACTAGCGGGAGAAGCGGGGAGCTGTTTTTT. Translation gives CATTSGRSGELFF. Drawing the rest from reference TRBV2 and TRBJ2-2, the complete variable domain is EPEVTQTPSHQVTQMGQEVILRCVPISNHLYFYWYRQILGQKVEFLVSFYNNEISEKSEIFDDQFSVERPDGSNFTLKIRSTKLEDSAMYFCATTSGRSGELFFGEGSRLTVL.